A selection of T cell receptor beta chains follows, all from one sample in a study of cytomegalovirus exposure and HLA in healthy donors. Only in-frame clones appear in the TCRdb table, and some are missing; sequencing was by immunoSEQ multiplex PCR. The top ten clones hold 1.4% of a sample with about 160,000 clones, under 85% of them seen once. The sequenced sample consisted of PBMCs. Receptors originate from a woman aged 25 to 39 in good health and CMV-seronegative. CDR3s include the opening cysteine and the closing phenylalanine or tryptophan. Fields, in order: CDR3 protein, CDR3 DNA, V gene, J gene, D gene, clone size. The D gene is left open where the match is weak. A row's size may be missing; if present it is once, few, many or a size class.

CDR3: CASRASDRAQETQYF; DNA: TGTGCCAGCAGGGCTTCGGACAGGGCGCAAGAGACCCAGTACTTC; V: TRBV13; J: TRBJ2-5; D: TRBD1; size: .
CDR3: CASSLGQGRTNEKLFF; DNA: TGTGCCAGCAGCTTAGGCCAGGGCAGAACTAATGAAAAACTGTTTTTT; V: TRBV13; J: TRBJ1-4; D: .; size: once
CDR3: CASSLNTGELFF; DNA: TGCGCCAGCAGTCTGAACACCGGGGAGCTGTTTTTT; V: TRBV5-1; J: TRBJ2-2; D: .; size: .
CDR3: CASSLSWADYANYGYTF; DNA: TGTGCCAGCAGCTTGTCATGGGCAGACTACGCTAACTATGGCTACACCTTC; V: TRBV5-8; J: TRBJ1-2; D: .; size: .
CDR3: CASSLATEDEQFF; DNA: TGTGCCAGCAGCTTGGCGACCGAGGATGAGCAGTTCTTC; V: TRBV5-5; J: TRBJ2-1; D: .; size: once
CDR3: CASSGQVATNEKLFF; DNA: TGTGCCAGCAGCGGACAGGTAGCAACTAATGAAAAACTGTTTTTT; V: TRBV7-8; J: TRBJ1-4; D: TRBD1; size: .
CDR3: CASKGDPNYGYTF; DNA: TGTGCCAGTAAGGGAGATCCTAACTATGGCTACACCTTC; V: TRBV19; J: TRBJ1-2; D: .; size: .
CDR3: CASSARQGALGEAFF; DNA: TGTGCCAGCAGCGCCCGACAGGGGGCCTTAGGTGAAGCTTTCTTT; V: TRBV7-9; J: TRBJ1-1; D: TRBD1; size: .
CDR3: CSVVTAGAGELFF; DNA: TGCAGCGTTGTGACAGCCGGCGCCGGGGAGCTGTTTTTT; V: TRBV29-1; J: TRBJ2-2; D: .; size: .
CDR3: CASSLRGGESNEQFF; DNA: TGTGCCAGCAGCTTAAGGGGGGGCGAAAGCAATGAGCAGTTCTTC; V: TRBV7-3; J: TRBJ2-1; D: .; size: .
CDR3: CASSLSGHSYEQYF; DNA: TGCGCCAGCAGCTTGTCGGGACATTCCTACGAGCAGTACTTC; V: TRBV5-1; J: TRBJ2-7; D: .; size: .
CDR3: CASSLIPQEYTEAFF; DNA: TGCGCCAGCAGCTTGATCCCACAGGAGTACACTGAAGCTTTCTTT; V: TRBV5-1; J: TRBJ1-1; D: .; size: .
CDR3: CASSPTGGIDSYEQYF; DNA: TGCGCCAGCAGCCCGACAGGGGGCATTGACTCCTACGAGCAGTACTTC; V: TRBV5-1; J: TRBJ2-7; D: TRBD1; size: .
CDR3: CATSRDLAGGLYTQYF; DNA: TGTGCCACCAGCAGAGATCTAGCGGGGGGGCTTTATACGCAGTATTTT; V: TRBV15; J: TRBJ2-3; D: TRBD2; size: few
CDR3: CASSLFSGNTIYF; DNA: TGTGCCAGCAGCTTGTTCTCCGGAAACACCATATATTTT; V: TRBV5-4; J: TRBJ1-3; D: .; size: .